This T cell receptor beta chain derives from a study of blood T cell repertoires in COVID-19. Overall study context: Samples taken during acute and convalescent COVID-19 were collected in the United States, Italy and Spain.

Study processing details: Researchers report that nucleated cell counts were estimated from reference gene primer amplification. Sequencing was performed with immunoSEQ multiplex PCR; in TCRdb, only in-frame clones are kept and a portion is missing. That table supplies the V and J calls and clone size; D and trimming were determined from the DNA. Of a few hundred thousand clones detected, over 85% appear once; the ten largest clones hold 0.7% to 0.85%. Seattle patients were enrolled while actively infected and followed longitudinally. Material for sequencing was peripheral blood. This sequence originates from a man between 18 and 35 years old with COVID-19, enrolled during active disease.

The CDR3 spells CASSQDLPTQQFF. DNA for the CDR3: TGTGCCAGCAGCCAAGATCTACCGACACAGCAGTTCTTC. The J gene is TRBJ2-1, the V gene TRBV3-1 (or the pseudogene TRBV3-2); D remains unclear. Trimming shortened V by 0 bases and J by 11 bases, and 11 bases separated the two germline ends. Germline V gives CDR1 LGHDT, CDR2 YNNKEL (reference sequence). The CDR3 loop spans 13 amino acids.